The next 3 T cell receptor beta chains were all read from a single sample in a study of blood T cell repertoires in COVID-19. Generated by immunoSEQ multiplex PCR, the TCRdb table keeps only in-frame clones and is missing some. The sample has roughly 45,000 clones; 89% are singletons. The sequencing sample was made of peripheral blood. These receptors came from a human donor in a cohort sampled during active COVID-19.

The chain employs TRBV5-1 and TRBJ2-5; 12 bases are a match to TRBD1. The junction had 8 bases not matched to a gene; V was cut back by 4 bases and J by 4 bases. Per the germline V gene, CDR1 is SGHRS and CDR2 is YFSETQ. The CDR3 is 16 residues long. Here the CDR3 reads CASSIGTGGRGETQYF. In DNA, the CDR3 is TGCGCCAGCAGCATCGGGACAGGGGGCAGGGGAGAGACCCAGTACTTC.

The J gene is TRBJ2-7, the V gene TRBV2, with 7 bases matching TRBD2. CDR3 length equals 13 residues. V lost 3 bases and J lost 6; bases outside the gene matches: 5. CDR1 and CDR2 (germline): SNHLY, FYNNEI. As DNA, the CDR3 is TGTGCCAGCAGTGAGGGGGAGGGCGTCGAGCAGTACTTC. Encoded protein: CASSEGEGVEQYF.

This clone turned up a few times. The CDR3 nucleotides read TGTGCCAGCAGCCGAGCCTGGGCGGGGGCCTACGAGCAGTACTTC. Protein sequence: CASSRAWAGAYEQYF. The chain has TRBV6-5 and TRBJ2-7, with 7 bases fitting TRBD2. The CDR3 consists of 15 residues. V lost 6 bases, J lost 2 bases, and 10 bases stayed unmatched. Germline V lookup: CDR1 MNHEY, CDR2 SVGAGI.